Listed below are T cell receptor beta chains from one sample, sequenced in a study of post-analysis software for immune sequencing data. TCRdb re-called the PCR reads through MiXCR, storing one row per CDR3 protein. The sample has about 380,000 distinct CDR3 sequences, less than 35% seen once. The sample comprised blood. The receptors were gathered from a girl aged 10 to 17 with multiple sclerosis. CDR3s include the opening cysteine and the closing phenylalanine or tryptophan. The order of the fields is CDR3 protein, CDR3 DNA, J gene, D gene, V gene, clone size. D genes are given only for firm matches. A row's size may be missing; if present it is once, few, many or a size class.

CDR3 protein: CASSVEQEGSQYF; CDR3 DNA: TGTGCCAGCAGCGTAGAACAGGAAGGGTCCCAGTACTTC; J gene: TRBJ2-5; D gene: NA; V gene: TRBV9; clone size: NA
CDR3 protein: CASSQTFTDTRYF; CDR3 DNA: TGTGCCAGCAGCCAAACGTTTACAGATACGCGGTATTTT; J gene: TRBJ2-3; D gene: NA; V gene: TRBV4-2; clone size: NA
CDR3 protein: CASSPKVAGANVLTF; CDR3 DNA: TGTGCCAGCAGCCCAAAAGTCGCGGGGGCCAACGTCCTGACTTTC; J gene: TRBJ2-6; D gene: NA; V gene: TRBV4-2; clone size: once
CDR3 protein: CASSYSLWASGYNEQFF; CDR3 DNA: TGTGCCAGCAGTTATAGCCTCTGGGCTAGCGGCTACAATGAGCAGTTCTTC; J gene: TRBJ2-1; D gene: TRBD2; V gene: TRBV12-3/TRBV12-4; clone size: NA
CDR3 protein: CASSLDRDEQYF; CDR3 DNA: TGTGCCAGCAGTCTCGACAGGGACGAGCAGTACTTC; J gene: TRBJ2-7; D gene: TRBD1; V gene: TRBV28; clone size: few
CDR3 protein: CASSPQGRPDTQYF; CDR3 DNA: TGTGCCAGCAGCCCCCAAGGTCGGCCAGATACGCAGTATTTT; J gene: TRBJ2-3; D gene: NA; V gene: TRBV7-9; clone size: few
CDR3 protein: CASSPSGGPTTDTQYF; CDR3 DNA: TGTGCCAGCAGCCCTAGCGGGGGGCCGACCACAGATACGCAGTATTTT; J gene: TRBJ2-3; D gene: TRBD2; V gene: TRBV7-9; clone size: NA
CDR3 protein: CASSLRVMGGYTF; CDR3 DNA: TGTGCCAGCAGCTTAAGGGTGATGGGTGGCTACACCTTC; J gene: TRBJ1-2; D gene: NA; V gene: TRBV7-9; clone size: NA
CDR3 protein: CASSFDHRDSNEKLFF; CDR3 DNA: TGTGCCAGCTCTTTCGATCATCGGGACAGTAATGAAAAACTGTTTTTT; J gene: TRBJ1-4; D gene: TRBD1; V gene: TRBV18; clone size: once
CDR3 protein: CSAEMVGFPYEQYF; CDR3 DNA: TGCAGTGCCGAAATGGTGGGCTTTCCCTACGAGCAGTACTTC; J gene: TRBJ2-7; D gene: NA; V gene: TRBV20-1; clone size: few
CDR3 protein: CASSLGAVNEQFF; CDR3 DNA: TGTGCCAGCAGCTTAGGAGCGGTTAATGAGCAGTTCTTC; J gene: TRBJ2-1; D gene: NA; V gene: TRBV11-2; clone size: NA
CDR3 protein: CASSWGSGANVLTF; CDR3 DNA: TGTGCCAGCAGTTGGGGGTCTGGGGCCAACGTCCTGACTTTC; J gene: TRBJ2-6; D gene: NA; V gene: TRBV27; clone size: few
CDR3 protein: CSVGEGPGTGELFF; CDR3 DNA: TGCAGCGTTGGGGAAGGACCCGGGACCGGGGAGCTGTTTTTT; J gene: TRBJ2-2; D gene: NA; V gene: TRBV29-1; clone size: NA
CDR3 protein: CASSLKDFYGYTF; CDR3 DNA: TGTGCCAGCAGCTTGAAAGACTTCTATGGCTACACCTTC; J gene: TRBJ1-2; D gene: NA; V gene: TRBV5-4; clone size: few
CDR3 protein: CASSPGGGRSSSPLHF; CDR3 DNA: TGTGCCAGCAGCCCAGGGGGGGGGCGTTCATCTTCACCCCTCCACTTT; J gene: TRBJ1-6; D gene: TRBD1; V gene: TRBV7-2; clone size: NA
CDR3 protein: CATSKDRDRVGGYTF; CDR3 DNA: TGTGCCACCAGTAAGGACCGGGACAGGGTAGGTGGCTACACCTTC; J gene: TRBJ1-2; D gene: TRBD1; V gene: TRBV15; clone size: few
CDR3 protein: CASSLNAGADYEQYF; CDR3 DNA: TGTGCCAGCAGCTTAAATGCGGGGGCAGACTACGAGCAGTACTTC; J gene: TRBJ2-7; D gene: NA; V gene: TRBV7-2; clone size: NA
CDR3 protein: CASSLGATSAPYQETQYF; CDR3 DNA: TGTGCCAGCAGCTTAGGGGCAACTAGCGCCCCTTACCAAGAGACCCAGTACTTC; J gene: TRBJ2-5; D gene: TRBD2; V gene: TRBV7-2; clone size: many
CDR3 protein: CASSQDFGDTQYF; CDR3 DNA: TGTGCCAGCAGCCAAGATTTTGGAGATACGCAGTATTTT; J gene: TRBJ2-3; D gene: NA; V gene: TRBV3-1; clone size: NA
CDR3 protein: CASSLVDITRLGYTF; CDR3 DNA: TGTGCCAGCAGCTTAGTTGATATCACCCGTCTAGGCTACACCTTC; J gene: TRBJ1-2; D gene: NA; V gene: TRBV7-2; clone size: NA
CDR3 protein: CAIRSGAEAFF; CDR3 DNA: TGTGCCATCAGGTCCGGGGCTGAAGCTTTCTTT; J gene: TRBJ1-1; D gene: NA; V gene: TRBV10-3; clone size: NA
CDR3 protein: CASSLDPGGPGTDTQYF; CDR3 DNA: TGTGCCAGCAGCTTGGATCCGGGGGGGCCTGGCACAGATACGCAGTATTTT; J gene: TRBJ2-3; D gene: TRBD2; V gene: TRBV5-4; clone size: NA